These 23 T cell receptor beta chains originate from one sample sequenced in a study of post-analysis software for immune sequencing data. Study findings and constraints: Comparison of patients with controls showed five TRBV segments more frequent in patients, TRBV5-6, TRBV5-1 and TRBV20-1 among them.

TCR beta cDNA libraries included unique molecular identifiers. A single record per CDR3 protein comes from TCRdb applying MiXCR to the PCR reads. The sample lists over 700,000 distinct CDR3 sequences; roughly 30% were seen once. Antigens for these TCRs are unknown. Sequencing input: blood. These receptors were collected from a girl between 5 and 17 years old with multiple sclerosis.

This clonotype was seen only a few times. This chain joins TRBV28 and TRBJ2-7; D is possibly TRBD1 (6 bases). V was trimmed by 6 bases and J by 3 bases, leaving 12 bases between them. CDR1 is MDHEN, CDR2 SYDVKM, per germline. CDR3 length: 13 residues. CDR3 sequence reads: CASRRQANYEQYF. CDR3 DNA sequence: TGTGCCAGCAGGCGACAGGCTAACTACGAGCAGTACTTC.

This clonotype was seen ten or more times. This chain connects TRBV28 to TRBJ2-3; maybe TRBD1 (6 bases). Trimming pared 5 bases from V and 1 base from J, leaving 10 bases between. This CDR3 has 14 residues. Germline-derived CDR1 and CDR2 are MDHEN and SYDVKM. CDR3 region: CASSLRTGTDTQYF. For the CDR3, the DNA is TGTGCCAGCAGTCTTCGGACAGGCACAGATACGCAGTATTTT.

The chain combines TRBV6-5 with TRBJ1-2; perhaps TRBD1 as D (5 bases). Per the germline V gene, CDR1 is MNHEY and CDR2 is SVGAGI. The CDR3 consists of 14 residues. The V and J ends lost 5 bases and 4 bases respectively, with 14 bases between them. The chain's CDR3 is CASSQIKGFYGYTF. CDR3 coding DNA: TGTGCCAGCAGTCAAATAAAGGGGTTCTATGGCTACACCTTC.

This chain uses TRBV20-1 with TRBJ2-5, with D perhaps assigned TRBD1 or TRBD2 (6 bases each). The germline V gene has CDR1 DFQATT and CDR2 SNEGSKA (reference sequence). V lost 0 bases and J lost 2, with 25 bases in between. The CDR3 contains 19 residues. CDR3 coding DNA: TGCAGTGCTAGAGAATTAGGGGGGAGAGGATACTTGGGGCAAGAGACCCAGTACTTC. Amino acid sequence: CSARELGGRGYLGQETQYF.

The chain has TRBV5-4 and TRBJ2-3; 8 nucleotides line up with TRBD2. CDR1 and CDR2 (germline): SGHNT, YYREEE (reference sequence). The CDR3 runs to 11 residues. Trimming cost V 9 bases and J 8 bases; bases outside gene matches: 5. This chain's CDR3 is CANSRGGTQYF. The CDR3 DNA reads as TGTGCCAACTCCCGGGGGGGTACGCAGTATTTT.

This clonotype was counted a few times. The chain is built from TRBV5-5 and TRBJ1-5, with a weak D call TRBD1 (6 bases). The germline CDR1 and CDR2 sequences are SGHKS and YYEKEE (reference sequence). The germline V and J ends were trimmed by 2 bases and 7 bases, with 16 bases remaining between them. There are 15 residues in the CDR3. CDR3 in DNA: TGTGCCAGCAGCTTTTCGGGGGGGGGCGTCCAGCCCCAGCATTTT. Its translation: CASSFSGGGVQPQHF.

This clonotype was detected ten times or more. V is TRBV4-1 and J is TRBJ2-5; tentatively, D is TRBD1 (7 bases). The CDR3 spans 17 residues. V lost 5 bases and J 4 bases, leaving 23 bases between the germline ends. The germline gives CDR1 MGHRA, CDR2 YSYEKL. Written as DNA, the CDR3 is TGCGCCAGCAGCTCAGGGGGACTCAGGGGTGTCAGAGAGACCCAGTACTTC. As protein: CASSSGGLRGVRETQYF.

Only a few counts were recorded for this clonotype. The chain is built from TRBV5-1 and TRBJ2-6; D perhaps matches TRBD1 (5 bases). CDR3 length: 15 residues. V shed 4 bases and J shed 0 bases, with 8 bases lying between them. The V gene's germline CDR1 is SGHRS and CDR2 YFSETQ. The CDR3 spells CASSIDSSGANVLTF. The CDR3 DNA follows: TGCGCCAGCAGCATAGACAGCTCTGGGGCCAACGTCCTGACTTTC.

Only a few counts were recorded for this clonotype. V and J are TRBV20-1 and TRBJ2-1; D unclear. CDR1 and CDR2 (germline): DFQATT, SNEGSKA (reference sequence). The CDR3 length is 12 residues. The V end lost 3 bases, the J end lost 8 bases, and 11 bases lay between the germline ends. The CDR3 coding sequence is TGCAGTGCTAGTACTGCGGTGGATGAGCAGTTCTTC. It codes for CSASTAVDEQFF.

This clonotype appeared a few times. This chain links TRBV28 with TRBJ1-1, with D unresolved. CDR1 is MDHEN, CDR2 SYDVKM, per germline. The germline V and J ends were trimmed by 5 bases and 5 bases, with 15 bases remaining between them. The CDR3 is made up of 14 amino acids. CDR3: CASSRRGLWTEAFF. The CDR3 region has the DNA TGTGCCAGCAGTCGACGGGGTTTATGGACTGAAGCTTTCTTT.

This clonotype appeared once. V is TRBV6-6 and J is TRBJ2-1; the match to TRBD2 covers 11 bases. This CDR3 comprises 17 residues. The V segment lost 4 bases and the J segment 1 base; nucleotides outside the gene matches: 6. The V gene's germline CDR1 is MNHNY and CDR2 SVGAGI (reference sequence). In nucleotides, the CDR3 is TGTGCCAGCAGTTCCTCGGGACTAGCGGTATCCTACAATGAGCAGTTCTTC. This sequence encodes CASSSSGLAVSYNEQFF.

V usage is TRBV7-8 and J usage is TRBJ2-4; no definite D call. CDR3 length: 17 residues. V lost 2 bases and J lost 1, with 15 bases in between. CDR1 is SGHVS and CDR2 is FQNEAQ in the germline V gene. For the CDR3, the DNA is TGTGCCAGCAGCTTACACCGGGCCCCGAGGGCCAAAAACATTCAGTACTTC. Residues: CASSLHRAPRAKNIQYF.

This clonotype was counted ten times or more. This sequence joins TRBV29-1 and TRBJ2-1; D possibly matches TRBD1 or TRBD2 (5 bases each). Germline loops: CDR1 SQVTM, CDR2 ANQGSEA. This CDR3 has 13 residues. The V and J ends lost 0 bases and 6 bases respectively, with 9 bases between them. The CDR3, as DNA: TGCAGCGTTGAAGAAAGTGGGACCAATGAGCAGTTCTTC. Its protein is CSVEESGTNEQFF.

The V gene is TRBV27, the J gene TRBJ2-7; the match to TRBD2 covers 10 bases. With V trimmed by 9 bases and J by 7 bases, 12 bases remained unmatched. The germline V gene encodes CDR1 MNHEY and CDR2 SMNVEV (reference sequence). The CDR3 contains 14 residues. This chain's CDR3 is CARRCVAGGREQYF. The CDR3 DNA is TGTGCCAGAAGATGCGTAGCGGGGGGCAGAGAGCAGTACTTC.

This clonotype showed up just a few times. The chain links TRBV9 to TRBJ2-4; TRBD2 aligns across 10 bases. Germline CDR1 and CDR2: SGDLS and YYNGEE. This CDR3 comprises 16 residues. V was clipped by 4 bases and J by 13 bases; unmatched bases: 17. CDR3 DNA: TGTGCCAGCAGCACGGGTAGAGTACTAGCGGGAAGGGAGCAGTACTTC. It encodes CASSTGRVLAGREQYF.

In its sample, this clonotype was seen once. This chain uses TRBV3-1 with TRBJ2-7, with 15 bases that match TRBD2. Germline-derived CDR1 and CDR2 are LGHDT and YNNKEL (reference sequence). Trimming at V came to 4 bases and at J to 7 bases, leaving 8 bases not matched to a gene. The CDR3 is 16 residues long. The CDR3: CASSPGLAGGTDEQYF. CDR3 bases: TGTGCCAGCAGCCCGGGACTAGCGGGGGGTACCGATGAGCAGTACTTC.

The genes are TRBV20-1 and TRBJ2-7; 7 bases line up with TRBD1. V lost 6 bases, J lost 3 bases, and 8 bases stayed unmatched. Germline CDR1 and CDR2: DFQATT and SNEGSKA (reference sequence). The CDR3 has 13 residues. DNA of the CDR3: TGCAGTGCCACAGGGGCGCACGGCTACGAGCAGTACTTC. Amino acids: CSATGAHGYEQYF.

This clonotype came up once. V gene TRBV7-8 combines with J gene TRBJ2-1, with D maybe TRBD2 (7 bases). V was cut by 1 base and J by 8 bases, with 21 bases left in between. Per germline, CDR1 SGHVS and CDR2 FQNEAQ. This CDR3 contains 17 residues. Here the CDR3 DNA reads TGTGCCAGCAGCTTAGTGGGTGGGGGGGCCGCAAGGTATGAGCAGTTCTTC. The encoded protein is CASSLVGGGAARYEQFF.

The V call is TRBV20-1, the J call TRBJ1-5, with 9 bases aligning to TRBD1. CDR1 is DFQATT and CDR2 is SNEGSKA in the germline V gene (reference sequence). This CDR3 is 14 amino acids long. Trimming took 7 bases from V and 0 from J; bases not matched to a gene: 4. The CDR3 coding sequence is TGCAGTGTGGACAGGGGTTATAGCAATCAGCCCCAGCATTTT. It translates to CSVDRGYSNQPQHF.

The CDR3 spells CASSRDGQANEKLFF. The CDR3 nucleotides read TGTGCCAGCAGCCGGGATGGACAGGCTAATGAAAAACTGTTTTTT. V usage is TRBV7-8 and J usage is TRBJ1-4; 7 nucleotides agree with TRBD1. The CDR3 has 15 residues. With V trimmed by 5 bases and J by 3 bases, 6 bases remained unmatched. The germline V gene has CDR1 SGHVS and CDR2 FQNEAQ.

There are a few counts of this clonotype. The V and J genes are TRBV5-1 and TRBJ2-1, with 11 bases aligning to TRBD2. The germline V gene encodes CDR1 SGHRS and CDR2 YFSETQ. The CDR3 is 15 amino acids. V shed 7 bases, J shed 6 bases, and the junction held 9 bases outside the gene matches. CDR3 DNA: TGCGCCAGCCGGGATAGCGGGAGGGCCGGCAATGAGCAGTTCTTC. This sequence encodes CASRDSGRAGNEQFF.

This clonotype was seen a handful of times. The gene calls are TRBV20-1 and TRBJ2-1; 9 positions match TRBD2. J gave up 4 bases and V 0 bases, and 4 bases lay outside the gene matches. Looked up from germline, CDR1 is DFQATT and CDR2 is SNEGSKA (reference sequence). The CDR3 spans 15 residues. The CDR3 bases are TGCAGTGCTAGAGAGACTAGCGGATTGTACAATGAGCAGTTCTTC. It translates to CSARETSGLYNEQFF.

Only a few counts were recorded for this clonotype. J is TRBJ2-3 and V is TRBV7-9; 10 nucleotides agree with TRBD2. Germline loops: CDR1 SEHNR, CDR2 FQNEAQ (reference sequence). Unmatched junction bases numbered 12, after V lost 6 bases and J lost 0 bases. This CDR3 spans 18 amino acids. CDR3 residues: CASRPALAGGQSTDTQYF. CDR3 nucleotides: TGTGCCAGCAGGCCCGCTTTAGCGGGGGGACAAAGCACAGATACGCAGTATTTT.